The 22 T cell receptor beta chains in this list originate from one sample, sequenced in a study of beta chain features in type 1 diabetes. These receptors are not linked to any known antigen. Overall study results and limits: People with Type 1 diabetes carried modestly yet significantly shorter TCRB CDR3s in all four CD4+ subsets.

What was sequenced were expressed TCRB transcripts, since all of the isolated RNA had been reverse transcribed. The table came from immunoSEQ multiplex PCR; TCRdb's copy has only in-frame clones and leaves some out. Of about 710,000 clones in the sample, about 14% are singletons; the top ten hold approximately 0.042%. The sequenced sample consisted of naive CD4+ T cells from blood. The source is a man in his late teens or twenties with type 1 diabetes.

This clone was seen only a few times. The rearrangement links TRBV30 to TRBJ1-6; the match to TRBD1 covers 8 bases. Unmatched junction bases numbered 5, after V lost 2 bases and J lost 8 bases. Germline V gene data show CDR1 as GTSNPN and CDR2 as SVGIG (reference sequence). The CDR3 sequence is 14 residues long. CDR3 sequence: CAWSSGTGYSPLHF. CDR3 bases: TGTGCCTGGAGTTCCGGGACAGGATATTCACCCCTCCACTTT.

The rearrangement joins TRBV30 to TRBJ1-1; tentatively, D is TRBD1 (5 bases). CDR1 GTSNPN and CDR2 SVGIG come from the germline V gene (reference sequence). The V and J ends lost 8 bases and 0 bases respectively, with 7 bases between them. The CDR3 sequence is 11 residues long. The CDR3 spells CAGGLNTEAFF. The DNA of the CDR3 is TGTGCCGGGGGATTGAACACTGAAGCTTTCTTT.

The chain carries TRBV30 and TRBJ1-6, with D tentatively TRBD1 (5 bases). Germline CDR1 is GTSNPN and CDR2 is SVGIG (reference sequence). Trimming cost V 4 bases and J 8 bases, with 12 bases left between them. The CDR3 extends over 13 amino acids. This chain's CDR3 is CAWMESGDSPLHF. The CDR3 bases are TGTGCCTGGATGGAATCGGGGGATTCACCCCTCCACTTT.

The J gene is TRBJ1-1, the V gene TRBV11-1; 7 bases line up with TRBD1. Per germline, CDR1 SGHAT and CDR2 FQDESV (reference sequence). The CDR3 contains 14 residues. With V trimmed by 5 bases and J by 1 base, 4 bases remained unmatched. CDR3 in amino acids: CASSPDRENTEAFF. In DNA form, the CDR3 reads TGTGCCAGCAGCCCAGACAGGGAGAACACTGAAGCTTTCTTT.

This clone was detected ten times or more. The chain links TRBV16 to TRBJ2-1, with D perhaps matching TRBD1 (6 bases). V was shortened by 4 bases and J by 12 bases, with 13 bases between the two germline ends. The CDR3 extends over 12 amino acids. Germline V gene lookup returns CDR1 KGHSY and CDR2 FQNENV. CDR3 region: CASSPQGKAQFF. As DNA, the CDR3 is TGTGCCAGCAGCCCCCAGGGGAAAGCGCAGTTCTTC.

This clone has more than one count but fewer than ten. This chain uses TRBV29-1 with TRBJ2-7; a possible D gene is TRBD2 (5 bases). Trimming removed 5 bases at V and 5 bases at J, with 7 bases between. CDR3 length equals 10 residues. Germline loops: CDR1 SQVTM, CDR2 ANQGSEA. CDR3 sequence (DNA): TGCAGCGTTACTAGGGACGAGCAGTACTTC. Protein product: CSVTRDEQYF.

This clone appeared a few times. The V gene is TRBV18, the J gene TRBJ2-1, with TRBD2 identical over 11 bases. Losses at the gene ends were 3 bases for V and 6 bases for J; bases not matched to a gene: 4. Germline V gene sequence: CDR1 KGHSH, CDR2 LQKENI. The CDR3 runs to 15 residues. The CDR3 protein is CASSPGTSGLNEQFF. The CDR3 nucleotides are TGTGCCAGCTCACCCGGGACTAGCGGCCTCAATGAGCAGTTCTTC. The full variable domain, completed using reference TRBV18 and TRBJ2-1, is NAGVMQNPRHLVRRRGQEARLRCSPMKGHSHVYWYRQLPEEGLKFMVYLQKENIIDESGMPKERFSAEFPKEGPSILRIQQVVRGDSAAYFCASSPGTSGLNEQFFGPGTRLTVL.

The CDR3 here is CASSQEVLGGNEQFF. The CDR3 DNA is TGCGCCAGCAGCCAAGAGGTTTTGGGGGGGAATGAGCAGTTCTTC. V gene TRBV4-3 combines with J gene TRBJ2-1; 7 bases are shared with TRBD2. With V trimmed by 0 bases and J by 7 bases, 6 bases remained unmatched. Germline V gene lookup returns CDR1 LGHNA and CDR2 YSLEER. The CDR3 loop spans 15 amino acids.

There are a few counts of this clone. The chain uses TRBV10-2 and TRBJ2-5; 7 bases are shared with TRBD1. In germline, CDR1 is WSHSY, CDR2 SAAADI. V was pared by 8 bases and J by 1 base, with 7 bases of the junction left unmatched. This CDR3 is 14 amino acids long. DNA of the CDR3: TGCGCCAGCGCTGGACAGGCGCGCCAAGAGACCCAGTACTTC. This gives the protein CASAGQARQETQYF.

This chain links TRBV5-6 with TRBJ1-2; TRBD1 is a possible D gene (6 bases). The ends were cut back, 0 bases at V and 8 bases at J, with 14 bases in the middle. Germline CDR1 and CDR2: SGHDT and YYEEEE. CDR3 length equals 14 residues. CDR3: CASSLVQGKTGYTF. As DNA, the CDR3 is TGTGCCAGCAGCTTGGTTCAGGGGAAGACCGGCTACACCTTC.

The CDR3 DNA follows: TGTGCCATCAGTTCCTTCGACGAGCAGTACTTC. Protein: CAISSFDEQYF. The genes are TRBV10-3 and TRBJ2-7; no clear D. This CDR3 has 11 amino acids. Trimming left V 5 bases short and J 5 bases short, with 7 bases between. The V gene's germline CDR1 is ENHRY and CDR2 SYGVKD.

The V gene is TRBV18, the J gene TRBJ2-7; 7 positions agree with TRBD1. V shed 3 bases and J 3 bases; nucleotides not matched to a gene: 5. The CDR3 is made up of 14 amino acids. CDR1 is KGHSH, CDR2 LQKENI, per germline. The CDR3 reads CASSPGQAYYEQYF. The CDR3 DNA reads as TGTGCCAGCTCACCCGGACAGGCGTACTACGAGCAGTACTTC.

The rearrangement joins TRBV7-9 to TRBJ1-6; D not certain. Germline values: CDR1 SEHNR, CDR2 FQNEAQ (reference sequence). The V end was cut by 5 bases, the J end by 9 bases, with 5 bases between. CDR3 length equals 11 residues. CDR3 nucleotide sequence: TGTGCCAGCAGCCTCGCTTCACCCCTCCACTTT. Encoded protein: CASSLASPLHF.

Concerning this clone itself: The same CDR3 is also encoded by other DNA sequences in this sample. CDR3 nucleotides: TGTGCCAGCAGTTTAGACGGACCCTACGAGCAGTACTTC. The encoded protein is CASSLDGPYEQYF. This chain joins TRBV27 and TRBJ2-7; no firm D call. From germline, CDR1 is MNHEY and CDR2 SMNVEV (reference sequence). The V end lost 2 bases, the J end lost 2 bases, and 7 bases lay between the germline ends. The CDR3 totals 13 residues.

The chain recombines TRBV5-1 with TRBJ2-2; D uncertain. Germline V gene lookup returns CDR1 SGHRS and CDR2 YFSETQ. V was shortened by 7 bases and J by 0 bases, with 13 bases between the two germline ends. This CDR3 comprises 15 residues. The CDR3 DNA sequence: TGCGCCAGCGCCCCTCGGGTTTCGAACACCGGGGAGCTGTTTTTT. It encodes CASAPRVSNTGELFF.

This clone has a single count. One end of the junction is discordant with germline, which a read error may explain. J is TRBJ1-1 and V is TRBV30, with D tentatively TRBD1 (5 bases). The CDR3 is 15 residues long. Germline V gene sequence: CDR1 GTSNPN, CDR2 SVGIG (reference sequence). This CDR3 is CAWSNLVGGNIEAFF. Written as DNA, the CDR3 is TGTGCCTGGAGTAACCTGGTGGGGGGAAACATTGAAGCTTTCTTT.

The chain employs TRBV2 and TRBJ2-5; possibly TRBD2 for D (5 bases). V was trimmed by 5 bases and J by 1 base, leaving 17 bases between them. CDR3 length: 16 amino acids. Germline V lookup: CDR1 SNHLY, CDR2 FYNNEI. The CDR3 loop reads CASSRSPLAGQETQYF. CDR3 DNA: TGTGCCAGCAGTCGCAGTCCTCTGGCGGGCCAAGAGACCCAGTACTTC.

The chain joins TRBV11-2 to TRBJ2-5; D not resolved. V lost 0 bases and J 5 bases, leaving 16 bases between the germline ends. CDR1 SGHAT and CDR2 FQNNGV come from the germline V gene. CDR3 length: 16 residues. Written as DNA, the CDR3 is TGTGCCAGCAGCTTAGACGGAGCCCGGGTGGGGGAGACCCAGTACTTC. Translated, it gives CASSLDGARVGETQYF.

The chain joins TRBV5-6 to TRBJ1-3; D is undetermined. Trimming cost V 0 bases and J 4 bases, with 8 bases left between them. Germline CDR1 and CDR2: SGHDT and YYEEEE. The CDR3 is 14 amino acids. CDR3 bases: TGTGCCAGCAGCTTGGAGGTCGGCGGAAACACCATATATTTT. It is translated as CASSLEVGGNTIYF.

The rearrangement joins TRBV9 to TRBJ2-2; either TRBD1 or TRBD2 may supply D (6 bases each). The CDR3 runs 19 residues. V was trimmed by 2 bases and J by 4 bases, leaving 24 bases between them. Germline loops: CDR1 SGDLS, CDR2 YYNGEE. The CDR3 sequence is CASSVSPYGGPQFTGELFF. The CDR3 nucleotides are TGTGCCAGCAGCGTTTCCCCCTACGGGGGCCCCCAATTCACCGGGGAGCTGTTTTTT. Complete variable domain (other parts from reference TRBV9 and TRBJ2-2): DSGVTQTPKHLITATGQRVTLRCSPRSGDLSVYWYQQSLDQGLQFLIQYYNGEERAKGNILERFSAQQFPDLHSELNLSSLELGDSALYFCASSVSPYGGPQFTGELFFGEGSRLTVL.

In this sample, this clone turned up a few times. The chain is built from TRBV25-1 and TRBJ2-2, with D maybe TRBD1 (5 bases). Trimming took 4 bases from V and 0 from J, leaving 12 bases between them. Germline CDR1 and CDR2: MGHDK and SYGVNS. This CDR3 comprises 16 residues. The CDR3, as DNA: TGTGCCAGCAGTGTCAGGCAGGGAACGAACACCGGGGAGCTGTTTTTT. This translates into CASSVRQGTNTGELFF.

This sequence joins TRBV30 and TRBJ2-7; D might be TRBD1 (6 bases). Germline-derived CDR1 and CDR2 are GTSNPN and SVGIG (reference sequence). V lost 5 bases, J lost 2 bases, and 10 bases lay in between. This CDR3 region has 12 residues. The CDR3 loop reads CAWGQTPYEQYF. CDR3 DNA sequence: TGTGCCTGGGGACAGACTCCCTACGAGCAGTACTTC.